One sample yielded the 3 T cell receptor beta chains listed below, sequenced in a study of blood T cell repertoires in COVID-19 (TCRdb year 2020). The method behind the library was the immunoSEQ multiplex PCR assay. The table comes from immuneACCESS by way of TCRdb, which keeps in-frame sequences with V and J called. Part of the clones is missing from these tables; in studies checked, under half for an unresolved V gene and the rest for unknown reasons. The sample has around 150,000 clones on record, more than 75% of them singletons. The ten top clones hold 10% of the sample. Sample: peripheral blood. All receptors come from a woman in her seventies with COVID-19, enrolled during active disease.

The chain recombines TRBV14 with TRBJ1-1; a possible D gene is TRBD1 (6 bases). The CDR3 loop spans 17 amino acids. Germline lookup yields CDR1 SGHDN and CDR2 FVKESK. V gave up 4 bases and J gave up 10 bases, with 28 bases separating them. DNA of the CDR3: TGTGCCAGCAGCCGCAAACGGAAGGGACAAAATTCTTTCCGAGCTTTCTTT. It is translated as CASSRKRKGQNSFRAFF. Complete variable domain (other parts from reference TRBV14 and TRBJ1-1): EAGVTQFPSHSVIEKGQTVTLRCDPISGHDNLYWYRRVMGKEIKFLLHFVKESKQDESGMPNNRFLAERTGGTYSTLKVQPAELEDSGVYFCASSRKRKGQNSFRAFFGQGTRLTVV.

The CDR3 region is CASSKDRDGGPQHF. The DNA of the CDR3 is TGTGCCAGCAGCAAGGACAGGGACGGGGGGCCCCAGCATTTT. The chain links TRBV7-9 to TRBJ1-5, with 8 bases that match TRBD1. Germline values: CDR1 SEHNR, CDR2 FQNEAQ (reference sequence). CDR3 length: 14 amino acids. The V segment lost 5 bases and the J segment 9 bases; nucleotides outside the gene matches: 9.

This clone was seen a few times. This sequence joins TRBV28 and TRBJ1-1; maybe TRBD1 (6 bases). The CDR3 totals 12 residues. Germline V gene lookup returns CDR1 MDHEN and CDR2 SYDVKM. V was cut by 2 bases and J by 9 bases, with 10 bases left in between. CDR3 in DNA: TGTGCCAGCAGTTTAAGGGGGTTGCAAGCTTTCTTT. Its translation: CASSLRGLQAFF.